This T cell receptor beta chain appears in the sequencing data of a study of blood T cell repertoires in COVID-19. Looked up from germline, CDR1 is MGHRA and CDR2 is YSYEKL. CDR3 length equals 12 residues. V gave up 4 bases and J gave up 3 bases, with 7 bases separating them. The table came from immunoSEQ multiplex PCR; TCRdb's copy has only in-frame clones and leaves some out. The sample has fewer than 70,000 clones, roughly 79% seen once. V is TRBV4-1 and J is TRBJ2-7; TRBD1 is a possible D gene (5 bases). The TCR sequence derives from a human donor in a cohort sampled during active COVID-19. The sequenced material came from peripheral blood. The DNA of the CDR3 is TGCGCCAGCAGCCCCGACAGCTACGAGCAGTACTTC. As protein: CASSPDSYEQYF.